The T cell receptor beta chain described here comes from a study of T cells after yellow fever vaccination. The study's findings and limits: Most primary-vaccination clones recurred post-booster (roughly 97% CD4, more than 85% CD8).

TCRdb re-called the 5' RACE reads with MiXCR, one entry per CDR3 protein. The table records some 500,000 distinct CDR3 sequences, 13% of them present only once. The CDR3 is 14 residues long. The V end lost 0 bases, the J end lost 3 bases, and 9 bases lay between the germline ends. The germline gives CDR1 ENHRY, CDR2 SYGVKD. This clonotype was found a few times. What it binds is unknown. The rearrangement links TRBV10-3 to TRBJ2-7; D not resolved. The clonotype was recovered from a young man who received the YFV17D yellow fever vaccine. Sequencing was performed on PBMCs, taken on the day of the yellow fever booster vaccination. In DNA form, the CDR3 reads TGTGCCATCAGTGAGTCTAGTAACATCTACGAGCAGTACTTC. Translation gives CAISESSNIYEQYF.